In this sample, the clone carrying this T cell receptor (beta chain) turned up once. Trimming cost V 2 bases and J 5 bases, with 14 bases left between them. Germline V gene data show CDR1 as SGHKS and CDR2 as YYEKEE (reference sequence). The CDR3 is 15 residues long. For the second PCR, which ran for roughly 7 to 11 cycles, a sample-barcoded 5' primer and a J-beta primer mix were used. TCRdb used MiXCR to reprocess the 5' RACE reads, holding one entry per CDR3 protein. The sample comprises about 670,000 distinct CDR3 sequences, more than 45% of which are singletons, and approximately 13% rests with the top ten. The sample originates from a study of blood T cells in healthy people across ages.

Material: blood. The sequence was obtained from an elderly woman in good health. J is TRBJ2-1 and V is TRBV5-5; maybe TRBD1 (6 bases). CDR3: CASSLTGLYHNEQFF. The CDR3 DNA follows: TGTGCCAGCAGCTTAACAGGGTTATACCACAATGAGCAGTTCTTC.